Sequencing of this T cell receptor beta chain was carried out in a study of blood T cell repertoires in COVID-19. The CDR3 has 14 amino acids. Germline V lookup: CDR1 SGHDT, CDR2 YYEEEE. V lost 0 bases and J 4 bases, leaving 10 bases between the germline ends. Generated by immunoSEQ multiplex PCR, the TCRdb table keeps only in-frame clones and is missing some. Among around 380,000 clones listed, 80% to 90% were seen once. Sequencing used PBMCs or T cells enriched from blood (not recorded which). This chain uses TRBV5-6 with TRBJ1-2; D remains ambiguous. The receptor was derived from a man aged 30-40 years who had recovered from COVID-19. The CDR3 coding sequence is TGTGCCAGCAGCTTGGCTAGTTTCGGCTATGGCTACACCTTC. It yields the protein CASSLASFGYGYTF.